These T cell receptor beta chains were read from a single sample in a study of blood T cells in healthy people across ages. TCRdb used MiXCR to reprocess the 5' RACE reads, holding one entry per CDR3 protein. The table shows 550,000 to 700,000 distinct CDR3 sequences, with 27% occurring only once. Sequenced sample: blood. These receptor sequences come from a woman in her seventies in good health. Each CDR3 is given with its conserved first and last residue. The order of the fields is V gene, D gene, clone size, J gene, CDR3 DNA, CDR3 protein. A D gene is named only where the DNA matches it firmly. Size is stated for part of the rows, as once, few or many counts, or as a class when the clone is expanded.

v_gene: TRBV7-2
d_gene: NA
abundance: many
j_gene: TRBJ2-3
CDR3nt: TGTGCCAGCAGCCTCAGACGCACAGATACGCAGTATTTT
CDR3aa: CASSLRRTDTQYF

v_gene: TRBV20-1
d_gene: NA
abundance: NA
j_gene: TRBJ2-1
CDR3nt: TGCAGTGCTAGAGAGGGGCCACTAGGAGGTGAGCAGTTCTTC
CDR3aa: CSAREGPLGGEQFF

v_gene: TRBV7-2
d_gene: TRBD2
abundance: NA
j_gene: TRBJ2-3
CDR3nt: TGTGCCAGCAGCTTAGTGCGGGGGGGCGCAGATACGCAGTATTTT
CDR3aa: CASSLVRGGADTQYF

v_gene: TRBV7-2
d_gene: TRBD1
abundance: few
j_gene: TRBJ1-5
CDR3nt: TGTGCCAGCAGCTCCTCCCTGGACAGGACCCTCCAGCCCCAGCATTTT
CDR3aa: CASSSSLDRTLQPQHF

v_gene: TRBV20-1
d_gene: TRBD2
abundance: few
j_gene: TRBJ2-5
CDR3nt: TGCAGTGCACCTGGGGAAGCGGGGGTTGAGACCCAGTACTTC
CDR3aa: CSAPGEAGVETQYF

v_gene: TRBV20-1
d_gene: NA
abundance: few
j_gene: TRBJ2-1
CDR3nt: TGCAGTGCGAGCGGCGGTTCCCGACAGGTCTCCTACAATGAGCAGTTCTTC
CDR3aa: CSASGGSRQVSYNEQFF

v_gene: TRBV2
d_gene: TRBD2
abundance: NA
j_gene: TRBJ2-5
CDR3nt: TGTGCCGGTACTAGCGGGCGCCAAGAGACCCAGTACTTC
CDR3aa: CAGTSGRQETQYF

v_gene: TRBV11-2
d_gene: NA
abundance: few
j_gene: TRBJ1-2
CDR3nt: TGTGCCAGCAGCCCAGGGGAGAGGTATGGCTACACCTTC
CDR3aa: CASSPGERYGYTF

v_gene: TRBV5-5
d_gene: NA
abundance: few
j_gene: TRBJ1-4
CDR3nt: TGTGCCAGCAGCCGAGCGGCTAATGAAAAACTGTTTTTT
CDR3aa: CASSRAANEKLFF

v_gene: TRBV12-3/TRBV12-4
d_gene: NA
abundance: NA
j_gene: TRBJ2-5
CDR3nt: TGTGCCAGCACATTTGGATTTATAACAGGGTGGCAAGAGACCCAGTACTTC
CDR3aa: CASTFGFITGWQETQYF

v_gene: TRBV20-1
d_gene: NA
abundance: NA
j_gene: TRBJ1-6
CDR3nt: TGCAGTGCTAGAGATGGGTCGACACCCCTCCACTTT
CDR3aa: CSARDGSTPLHF

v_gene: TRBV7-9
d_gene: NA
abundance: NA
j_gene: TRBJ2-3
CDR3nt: TGTGCCAGCAGCTTTGACGGGAGAAGCACAGATACGCAGTATTTT
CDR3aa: CASSFDGRSTDTQYF

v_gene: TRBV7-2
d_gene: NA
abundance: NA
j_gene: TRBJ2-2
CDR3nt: TGTGCCAGCAGCCCGCCGGGACTGCGTGACGGGGAGCTGTTTTTT
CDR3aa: CASSPPGLRDGELFF

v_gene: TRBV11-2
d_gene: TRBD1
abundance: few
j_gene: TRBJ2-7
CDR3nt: TGTACCAGCAGCTTAGTAAGGACAGGGAACAACGAGCAGTACTTC
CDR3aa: CTSSLVRTGNNEQYF

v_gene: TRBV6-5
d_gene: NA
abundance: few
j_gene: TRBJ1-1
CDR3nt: TGTGCCAGCACGGCGGGCACTGAAGCTTTCTTT
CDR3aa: CASTAGTEAFF

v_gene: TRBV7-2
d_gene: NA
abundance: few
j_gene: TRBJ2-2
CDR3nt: TGTGCCAGCAGCTTAGTGGCAGGGGCGAGGACCGGGGAGCTGTTTTTT
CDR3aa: CASSLVAGARTGELFF

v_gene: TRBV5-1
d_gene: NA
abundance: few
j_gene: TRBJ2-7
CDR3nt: TGCGCCAGCAGCTTGTTGGGCGGCGAGCAGTACTTC
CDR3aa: CASSLLGGEQYF

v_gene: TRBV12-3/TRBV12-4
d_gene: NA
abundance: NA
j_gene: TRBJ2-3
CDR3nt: TGTGCCAGCAGTTTTCTCCAAGTTACAGATACGCAGTATTTT
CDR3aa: CASSFLQVTDTQYF

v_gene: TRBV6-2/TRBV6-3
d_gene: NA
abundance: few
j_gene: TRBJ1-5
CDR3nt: TGTGCCAGCAGCCACGGGGGATCTGGGAATCAGCCCCAGCATTTT
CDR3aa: CASSHGGSGNQPQHF

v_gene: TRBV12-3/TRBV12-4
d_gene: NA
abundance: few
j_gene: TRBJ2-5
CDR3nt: TGTGCCAGCAGTCCCCCGACATGGAGGGAGACCCAGTACTTC
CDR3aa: CASSPPTWRETQYF

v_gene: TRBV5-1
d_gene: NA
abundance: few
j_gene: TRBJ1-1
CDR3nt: TGCGCCAGCAGCTTGGGTAGGTCGGGGAGCACTGAAGCTTTCTTT
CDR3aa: CASSLGRSGSTEAFF

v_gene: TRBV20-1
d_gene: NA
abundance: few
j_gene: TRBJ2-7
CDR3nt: TGCAGCCTCCCCGGACAGAGCTACGAGCAGTACTTC
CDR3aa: CSLPGQSYEQYF

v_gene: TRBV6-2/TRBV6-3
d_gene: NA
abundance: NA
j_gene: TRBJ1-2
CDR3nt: TGTGCCAGCAGCTTCCGCGCAAGAATTAACTATGGCTACACCTTC
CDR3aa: CASSFRARINYGYTF

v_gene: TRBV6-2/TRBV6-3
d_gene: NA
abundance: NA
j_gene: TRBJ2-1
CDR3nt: TGTGCCAGCAGTTATTGGCCCTCCAATGAGCAGTTCTTC
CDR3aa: CASSYWPSNEQFF

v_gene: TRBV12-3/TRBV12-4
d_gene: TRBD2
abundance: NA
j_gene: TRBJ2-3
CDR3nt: TGTGCCAGCAGTCCGACTAGCGGGGACACAGATGCGCAGTATTTT
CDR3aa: CASSPTSGDTDAQYF